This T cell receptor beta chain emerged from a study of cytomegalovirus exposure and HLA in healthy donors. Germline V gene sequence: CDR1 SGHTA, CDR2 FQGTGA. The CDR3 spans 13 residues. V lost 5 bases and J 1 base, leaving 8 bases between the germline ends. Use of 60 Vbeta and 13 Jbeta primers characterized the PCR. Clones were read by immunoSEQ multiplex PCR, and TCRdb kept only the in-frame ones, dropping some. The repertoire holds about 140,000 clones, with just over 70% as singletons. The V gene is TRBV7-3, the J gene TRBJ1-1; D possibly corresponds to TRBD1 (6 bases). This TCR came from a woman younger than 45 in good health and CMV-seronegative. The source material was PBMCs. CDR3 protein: CASSGDTNTEAFF. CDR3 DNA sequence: TGTGCCAGCAGCGGGGACACGAACACTGAAGCTTTCTTT.